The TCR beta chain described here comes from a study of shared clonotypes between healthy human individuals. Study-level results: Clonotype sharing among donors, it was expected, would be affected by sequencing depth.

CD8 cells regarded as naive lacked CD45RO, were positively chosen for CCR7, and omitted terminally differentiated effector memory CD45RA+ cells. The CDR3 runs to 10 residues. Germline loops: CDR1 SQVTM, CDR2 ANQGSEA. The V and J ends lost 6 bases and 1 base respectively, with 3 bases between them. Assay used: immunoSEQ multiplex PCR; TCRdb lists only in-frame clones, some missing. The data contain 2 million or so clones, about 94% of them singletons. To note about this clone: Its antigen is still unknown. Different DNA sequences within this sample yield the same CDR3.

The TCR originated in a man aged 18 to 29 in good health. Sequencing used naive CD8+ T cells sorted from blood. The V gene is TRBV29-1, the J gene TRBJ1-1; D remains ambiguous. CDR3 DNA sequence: TGCAGCGTGGGGAACACTGAAGCTTTCTTT. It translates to CSVGNTEAFF.